These 15 T cell receptor beta chains were sequenced from one sample in a study of technical replicates of blood from a few donors. Some clones are missing from TCRdb's copy, which holds only in-frame ones; the method was immunoSEQ multiplex PCR. The top ten clones hold less than 0.25% of a sample with about 85,000 clones, around 94% of them seen once. What was sequenced was T cells isolated from PBMCs. The receptors shown here come from a human donor in good health.

The rearrangement joins TRBV2 to TRBJ2-5, with 9 bases fitting TRBD1. The length of the CDR3 is 16 residues. The V gene end was trimmed by 6 bases and the J gene end by 4 bases; junction bases not matched to a gene: 12. CDR1 and CDR2 (germline): SNHLY, FYNNEI. The CDR3 nucleotides are TGTGCCAGCAGACGGGACAGGGAGAGGTATAGAGAGACCCAGTACTTC. The encoded protein is CASRRDRERYRETQYF.

V and J are TRBV10-1 and TRBJ2-5; 12 positions match TRBD1. Trimming at V came to 8 bases and at J to 4 bases, leaving 17 bases not matched to a gene. CDR3 size: 18 residues. Germline CDR1 reads WNHNN; CDR2 reads SYGVQD (reference sequence). DNA for the CDR3: TGCGCCAGCTCCCGGGACAGGGGGCCGGGGGAGAAGGGAGAGACCCAGTACTTC. It codes for CASSRDRGPGEKGETQYF.

This clone was seen just once. This chain uses TRBV7-2 with TRBJ2-1; possible D gene TRBD2, 6 bases. The CDR3 runs 11 residues. V lost 5 bases, J lost 13 bases, and 12 bases lay in between. In germline, CDR1 is SGHTA, CDR2 FQGNSA. For the CDR3, the DNA is TGTGCCAGCAGCCAACAGACTAGACAGTTCTTC. Residues: CASSQQTRQFF.

CDR3 nucleotides: TGTGCCAGCAGTGACAGGGGGCCTGGGGCCAACGTCCTGACTTTC. Its protein is CASSDRGPGANVLTF. V usage is TRBV6-4 and J usage is TRBJ2-6; 7 positions match TRBD1. The germline V gene has CDR1 MRHNA and CDR2 SNTAGT. CDR3 length: 15 amino acids. Germline trimming cut 2 bases from V and 2 bases from J; bases unmatched to any gene: 0.

This chain links TRBV27 with TRBJ1-5; perhaps TRBD1 as D (5 bases). The V end lost 9 bases, the J end lost 4 bases, and 13 bases lay between the germline ends. The CDR3 has 13 amino acids. Looked up from germline, CDR1 is MNHEY and CDR2 is SMNVEV (reference sequence). The CDR3 DNA follows: TGTGCCAGTGGGAGGGACGGGAATCAGCCCCAGCATTTT. It yields the protein CASGRDGNQPQHF.

The chain uses TRBV28 and TRBJ2-1, with 7 bases that match TRBD2. Germline loops: CDR1 MDHEN, CDR2 SYDVKM. The V gene end was trimmed by 2 bases and the J gene end by 4 bases; junction bases not matched to a gene: 2. The CDR3 is made up of 14 amino acids. CDR3: CASSLLAEYNEQFF. CDR3 sequence (DNA): TGTGCCAGCAGTTTACTAGCGGAGTACAATGAGCAGTTCTTC.

The V and J genes are TRBV6-1 and TRBJ1-2; 9 bases are shared with TRBD1. CDR3 length equals 14 residues. With 6 bases clipped from V and 3 bases from J, the junction kept 5 bases outside the gene matches. Germline V CDR1 and CDR2: MNHNS, SASEGT. DNA of the CDR3: TGTGCCAGCAGAGACCGGGACAGGGACTATGGCTACACCTTC. This encodes CASRDRDRDYGYTF.

The chain links TRBV4-2 to TRBJ2-1; the match to TRBD2 covers 12 bases. Germline V gives CDR1 LGHNA, CDR2 YNFKEQ. The CDR3 has 19 amino acids. V dropped 0 bases and J dropped 4; count of bases not matched to a gene: 10. This CDR3 is CASSQDRTSSGGAYNEQFF. CDR3 coding DNA: TGTGCCAGCAGCCAAGACCGAACCTCTAGCGGGGGGGCTTACAATGAGCAGTTCTTC.

The table lists this clone with a count of one. The J gene is TRBJ2-2, the V gene TRBV7-9; 11 nucleotides line up with TRBD2. Germline trimming cut 5 bases from V and 3 bases from J; bases unmatched to any gene: 14. Germline values: CDR1 SEHNR, CDR2 FQNEAQ (reference sequence). This CDR3 spans 19 amino acids. The CDR3 sequence is CASSPTSRSGRGDTGELFF. The CDR3 DNA follows: TGTGCCAGCAGCCCAACCTCCCGTAGCGGGAGGGGGGACACCGGGGAGCTGTTTTTT. Variable domain in full (rest from reference TRBV7-9 and TRBJ2-2): DTGVSQNPRHKITKRGQNVTFRCDPISEHNRLYWYRQTLGQGPEFLTYFQNEAQLEKSRLLSDRFSAERPKGSFSTLEIQRTEQGDSAMYLCASSPTSRSGRGDTGELFFGEGSRLTVL.

The chain joins TRBV6-5 to TRBJ2-2; D is perhaps TRBD2 (5 bases). The germline V and J ends were trimmed by 0 bases and 2 bases, with 7 bases remaining between them. The CDR3 contains 15 residues. Germline V gene lookup returns CDR1 MNHEY and CDR2 SVGAGI. The CDR3 is CASSYSPGNTGELFF. DNA for the CDR3: TGTGCCAGCAGTTACTCGCCGGGAAACACCGGGGAGCTGTTTTTT.

The V and J genes are TRBV6-6 and TRBJ1-5, with TRBD1 identical over 11 bases. J gave up 6 bases and V 5 bases, and 6 bases lay outside the gene matches. There are 15 residues in the CDR3. Germline loops: CDR1 MNHNY, CDR2 SVGAGI (reference sequence). The DNA of the CDR3 is TGTGCCAGCAGTCGGTTGGACAGGGGGCTTCAGCCCCAGCATTTT. Amino acid sequence: CASSRLDRGLQPQHF.

V is TRBV27 and J is TRBJ2-7; 12 bases are shared with TRBD2. CDR1 and CDR2 from the germline V gene are MNHEY and SMNVEV (reference sequence). V trimming: 6 bases; J trimming: 1 base; junction bases outside the gene matches: 7. The CDR3 is made up of 16 amino acids. This CDR3 reads CASRPIGLAGSYEQYF. CDR3 coding DNA: TGTGCCAGCAGACCCATCGGACTAGCGGGATCCTACGAGCAGTACTTC.

The genes are TRBV5-4 and TRBJ2-2; TRBD1 agrees at 8 bases. Germline V gene lookup returns CDR1 SGHNT and CDR2 YYREEE (reference sequence). J was trimmed by 6 bases and V by 2 bases; bases with no gene match: 9. The CDR3 length is 16 residues. For the CDR3, the DNA is TGTGCCAGCAGCTTTTCCGCAGGGGGCCTACCCGGGGAGCTGTTTTTT. Protein product: CASSFSAGGLPGELFF.

The rearrangement links TRBV27 to TRBJ2-2; no firm D call. The length of the CDR3 is 15 residues. V lost 0 bases and J lost 6, with 11 bases in between. CDR1 MNHEY and CDR2 SMNVEV come from the germline V gene (reference sequence). CDR3 coding DNA: TGTGCCAGCAGTTTATCGGGCGAATCGGCCGGGGAGCTGTTTTTT. Translating gives CASSLSGESAGELFF.

Only one count was recorded for this clone. The V and J genes are TRBV5-1 and TRBJ2-1; D unclear. Between the trimmed V and J ends, which lost 0 bases and 2 bases, there was a span of 15 bases. The CDR3 spans 17 residues. The germline V gene has CDR1 SGHRS and CDR2 YFSETQ. The CDR3 DNA follows: TGCGCCAGCAGCTTGGCCGGTGCCATCTCTACCTACAATGAGCAGTTCTTC. This sequence encodes CASSLAGAISTYNEQFF.